This T cell receptor (beta chain) comes out of a study of blood T cell repertoires in COVID-19. Study summary: Material from acute and convalescent COVID-19 was sourced from the United States, Italy and Spain. The cDNA or gDNA used as material had been derived from T cells, B-cell-depleted T cells, or PBMCs.

The CDR3 loop spans 17 amino acids. V shed 0 bases and J shed 6 bases, with 20 bases lying between them. Germline V gene sequence: CDR1 MGHRA, CDR2 YSYEKL. Original handling: Reference gene primer amplification gave estimated nucleated cell counts. Sequencing used immunoSEQ multiplex PCR; TCRdb keeps in-frame clones, though not all of them. V, J and clone size reflect that table, while D and trimming were determined from the DNA. The data show about 160,000 clones, 80% to 95% seen once. Sequencing was done on a sample of peripheral blood. The clonotype was recovered from a woman aged 45-59 years with acute or convalescent COVID-19. This sequence joins TRBV4-1 and TRBJ1-1; D remains ambiguous. The CDR3 DNA reads TGCGCCAGCAGCCAAGAGAGGACTTCTTTCTCCGAGGCTGAAGCTTTCTTT. Its protein product is CASSQERTSFSEAEAFF.